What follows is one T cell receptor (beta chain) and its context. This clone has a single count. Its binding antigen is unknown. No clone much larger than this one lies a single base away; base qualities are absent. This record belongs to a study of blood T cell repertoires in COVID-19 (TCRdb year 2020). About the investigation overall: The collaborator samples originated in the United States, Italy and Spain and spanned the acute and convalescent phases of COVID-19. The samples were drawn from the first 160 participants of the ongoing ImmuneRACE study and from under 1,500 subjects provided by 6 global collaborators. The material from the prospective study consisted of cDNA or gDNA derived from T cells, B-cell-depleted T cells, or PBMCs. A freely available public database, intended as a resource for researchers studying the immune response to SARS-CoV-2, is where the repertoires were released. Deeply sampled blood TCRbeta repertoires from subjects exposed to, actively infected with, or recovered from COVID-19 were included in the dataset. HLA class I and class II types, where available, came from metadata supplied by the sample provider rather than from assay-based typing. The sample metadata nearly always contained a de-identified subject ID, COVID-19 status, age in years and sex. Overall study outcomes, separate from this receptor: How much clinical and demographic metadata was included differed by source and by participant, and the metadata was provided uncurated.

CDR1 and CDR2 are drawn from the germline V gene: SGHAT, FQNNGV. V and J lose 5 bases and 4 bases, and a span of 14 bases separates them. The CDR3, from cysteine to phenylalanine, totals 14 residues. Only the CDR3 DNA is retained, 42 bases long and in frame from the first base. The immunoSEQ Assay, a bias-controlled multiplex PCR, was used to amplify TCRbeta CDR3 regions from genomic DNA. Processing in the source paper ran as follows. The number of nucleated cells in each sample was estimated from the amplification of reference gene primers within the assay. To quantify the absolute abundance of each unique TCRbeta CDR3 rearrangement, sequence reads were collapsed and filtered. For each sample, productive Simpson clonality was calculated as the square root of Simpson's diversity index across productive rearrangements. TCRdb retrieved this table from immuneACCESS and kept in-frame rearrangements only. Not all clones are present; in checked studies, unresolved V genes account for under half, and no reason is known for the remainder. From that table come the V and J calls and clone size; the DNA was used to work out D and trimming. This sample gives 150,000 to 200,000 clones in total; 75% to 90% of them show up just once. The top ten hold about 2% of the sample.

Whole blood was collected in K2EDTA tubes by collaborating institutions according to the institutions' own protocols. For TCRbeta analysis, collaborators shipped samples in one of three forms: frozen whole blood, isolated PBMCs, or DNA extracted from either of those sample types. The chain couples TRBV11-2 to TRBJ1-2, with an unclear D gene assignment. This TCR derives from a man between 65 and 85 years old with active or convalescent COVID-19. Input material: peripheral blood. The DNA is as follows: TGTGCCAGCAGCCCCGAGGAGAGGGTCTATGGCTACACCTTC. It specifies CASSPEERVYGYTF.